This passage covers 14 T cell receptor beta chains from one sample sequenced in a study of beta chain features in type 1 diabetes. The sequenced template was cDNA made from the entire isolated RNA. Clones were sequenced by immunoSEQ multiplex PCR, and TCRdb holds only the in-frame ones, with some missing. In the table there are just over 600,000 clones, around 16% of which are singletons. The sample consisted of naive CD4+ T cells from blood. Receptors originate from a man between 18 and 29 years old in good health.

There are a few counts of this clone. The gene calls are TRBV9 and TRBJ2-7; 8 nucleotides match TRBD2. The CDR3 is made up of 15 amino acids. Germline CDR1 SGDLS, CDR2 YYNGEE. V was pared by 0 bases and J by 7 bases, with 9 bases of the junction left unmatched. CDR3 in amino acids: CASSVGGRIVGEQYF. CDR3 nucleotides: TGTGCCAGCAGCGTAGGCGGGAGGATAGTTGGTGAGCAGTACTTC.

The CDR3: CSVPLGQVKTQYF. CDR3 DNA sequence: TGCAGCGTCCCCTTAGGACAGGTGAAGACGCAGTATTTT. V usage is TRBV29-1 and J usage is TRBJ2-3; TRBD1 matches 7 bases. Germline CDR1 reads SQVTM; CDR2 reads ANQGSEA. This CDR3 is 13 amino acids long. V was pared by 6 bases and J by 9 bases, with 12 bases of the junction left unmatched.

A few counts support this clone. The gene calls are TRBV6-6 and TRBJ1-2; D uncertain. The CDR3 sequence is 14 residues long. The V end was cut by 7 bases, the J end by 4 bases, with 16 bases between. The germline V gene encodes CDR1 MNHNY and CDR2 SVGAGI (reference sequence). CDR3 nucleotides: TGTGCCAGCATTAGCGCAGATTTGGGCTATGGCTACACCTTC. Its protein product is CASISADLGYGYTF.

This chain uses TRBV5-1 with TRBJ2-3; 7 bases are shared with TRBD1. Germline-derived CDR1 and CDR2 are SGHRS and YFSETQ. J lost 11 bases, V lost 0 bases, and 27 bases had no gene match. The CDR3 has 20 residues. The CDR3 is CASSLVAYFSRDSSLIEQYF. Here the CDR3 DNA reads TGCGCCAGCAGCTTGGTGGCCTACTTTTCTCGGGACAGTTCCTTAATAGAGCAGTATTTT.

Only a few counts were recorded for this clone. The chain carries TRBV7-3 and TRBJ2-5; perhaps TRBD2 as D (6 bases). The CDR3 sequence is 15 residues long. Looked up from germline, CDR1 is SGHTA and CDR2 is FQGTGA. The V and J ends lost 5 bases and 1 base respectively, with 14 bases between them. CDR3 sequence (DNA): TGTGCCAGCAGCCCGCAGGGAGGCCTCCAAGAGACCCAGTACTTC. Protein product: CASSPQGGLQETQYF.

The chain links TRBV4-1 to TRBJ2-1; possible D gene TRBD2, 5 bases. CDR1 MGHRA and CDR2 YSYEKL come from the germline V gene. This CDR3 is 16 amino acids long. V shed 0 bases and J shed 3 bases, with 12 bases lying between them. CDR3 sequence reads: CASSQDWRSFYNEQFF. The CDR3 region has the DNA TGCGCCAGCAGCCAAGATTGGAGGAGCTTCTACAATGAGCAGTTCTTC.

The chain couples TRBV6-5 to TRBJ1-2; the match to TRBD1 covers 7 bases. The CDR3 consists of 15 residues. Germline CDR1 and CDR2: MNHEY and SVGAGI. The J segment lost 4 bases and the V segment lost 5 bases, leaving 10 bases of the junction unmatched. The CDR3 bases are TGTGCCAGCAGTACCCCCGGGACAGCTTCCTATGGCTACACCTTC. This translates into CASSTPGTASYGYTF.

This clone was seen only a few times. The chain recombines TRBV5-1 with TRBJ2-4; D is uncertain. V gave up 4 bases and J gave up 0 bases, with 11 bases separating them. The CDR3 spans 15 residues. CDR1 and CDR2 (germline): SGHRS, YFSETQ. The CDR3 nucleotides are TGCGCCAGCAGCCCCCAAAGCCAAGCCAAAAACATTCAGTACTTC. This sequence encodes CASSPQSQAKNIQYF.

This clone was observed a few times. V gene TRBV5-1 combines with J gene TRBJ1-2; D call uncertain. CDR1 SGHRS and CDR2 YFSETQ come from the germline V gene. This CDR3 is 12 amino acids long. Deletions cut 4 bases from V and 4 bases from J, with 8 bases between. In nucleotides, the CDR3 is TGCGCCAGCAGCGCAGAGAGCTATGGCTACACCTTC. It is translated as CASSAESYGYTF.

The CDR3 here is CASIQEGQGARNTEAFF. DNA of the CDR3: TGTGCCAGCATCCAAGAGGGACAGGGGGCTCGGAACACTGAAGCTTTCTTT. This chain uses TRBV7-3 with TRBJ1-1, with 12 bases that match TRBD1. Germline V gene sequence: CDR1 SGHTA, CDR2 FQGTGA. V shed 7 bases and J 1 base; nucleotides not matched to a gene: 10. The CDR3 has 17 amino acids.

This clone was seen more than once but under ten times. The chain is built from TRBV7-9 and TRBJ2-1, with 9 bases aligning to TRBD2. CDR3 length: 12 residues. Germline assignment: CDR1 SEHNR and CDR2 FQNEAQ (reference sequence). The ends lost 11 bases at V and 7 bases at J; junction bases unmatched: 6. CDR3 residues: CARGTSFNEQFF. The CDR3 bases are TGTGCCCGCGGGACTAGCTTTAATGAGCAGTTCTTC.

This clone was seen a handful of times. The chain carries TRBV29-1 and TRBJ2-7, with TRBD1 matching 8 bases. V lost 4 bases and J lost 3; bases outside the gene matches: 11. The CDR3 has 15 residues. Germline V CDR1 and CDR2: SQVTM, ANQGSEA. The CDR3 DNA sequence: TGCAGCGTTGTCGTCTTTAGCGACAGGGGCTACGAGCAGTACTTC. This gives the protein CSVVVFSDRGYEQYF.

This clone has just a few counts. The sample carries other DNA sequences with the same CDR3. This chain joins TRBV5-4 and TRBJ2-7; 9 bases are shared with TRBD2. From germline, CDR1 is SGHNT and CDR2 YYREEE (reference sequence). The length of the CDR3 is 15 residues. The J segment lost 2 bases and the V segment lost 0 bases, leaving 3 bases of the junction unmatched. CDR3 residues: CASSLAGLAAYEQYF. The CDR3 bases are TGTGCCAGCAGCTTGGCGGGACTAGCAGCCTACGAGCAGTACTTC.

The rearrangement joins TRBV11-2 to TRBJ2-7; tentative D call: TRBD1 (6 bases). CDR3 length: 13 amino acids. With 8 bases removed from V and 6 bases from J, the gap between germline ends came to 17 bases. Per germline, CDR1 SGHAT and CDR2 FQNNGV. CDR3 nucleotide sequence: TGTGCCAGCCTACGCCAGGGGCGGTCCGAGCAGTACTTC. Translating gives CASLRQGRSEQYF.